This T cell receptor beta chain was identified in a study of Ad26.COV2.S vaccination and SARS-CoV-2 variants. For the study at large: Administration of Ad26.COV2.S was intramuscular, either once or twice 56 days apart. Whole-study results and caveats: The TCR-based breadth and depth measures might underestimate overall T cell responses.

On this clone itself: Its target is unknown.

Treatment defined: roughly 20 received Ad26.COV2.S at low or high dose, single or two shots; about five received placebo; per-sample allocation not given. Samples came from day 63 after the first vaccine or placebo injection. The CDR3 covers 17 residues. Germline-derived CDR1 and CDR2 are SGHDT and YYEEEE. V lost 0 bases, J lost 6 bases, and 12 bases stayed unmatched. Profiled with immunoSEQ multiplex PCR; TCRdb holds only in-frame clones, not every one. Of over 400,000 clones detected, approximately 89% appear once; the ten largest clones hold about 2.4%. The sequence came from a person between 18 and 65 years old who received the Ad26.COV2.S COVID-19 vaccine or a placebo. The genes are TRBV5-6 and TRBJ2-1, with 7 bases lining up with TRBD2. Source: peripheral blood, taken in a trial of Ad26.COV2.S vaccine versus placebo. The CDR3 DNA reads TGTGCCAGCAGCTTGGGGGGAGGGGCGGGACTCCTCAATGAGCAGTTCTTC. Protein sequence: CASSLGGGAGLLNEQFF.